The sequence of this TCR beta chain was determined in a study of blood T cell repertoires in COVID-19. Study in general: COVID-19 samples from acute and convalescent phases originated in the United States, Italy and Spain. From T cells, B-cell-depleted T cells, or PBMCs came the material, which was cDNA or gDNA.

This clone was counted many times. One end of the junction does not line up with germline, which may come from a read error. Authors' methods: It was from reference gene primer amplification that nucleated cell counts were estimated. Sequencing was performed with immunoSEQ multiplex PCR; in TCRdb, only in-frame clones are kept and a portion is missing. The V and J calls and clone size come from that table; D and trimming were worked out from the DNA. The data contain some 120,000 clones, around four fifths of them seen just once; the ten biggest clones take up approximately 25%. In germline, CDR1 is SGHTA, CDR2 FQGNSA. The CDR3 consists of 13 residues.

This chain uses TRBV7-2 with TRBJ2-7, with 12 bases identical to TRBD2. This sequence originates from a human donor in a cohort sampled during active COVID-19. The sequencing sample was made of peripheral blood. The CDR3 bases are TGTGCCAGCAGCTCCGGACTAGCGGGATTGTTGAACTTC. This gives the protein CASSSGLAGLLNF.